The TCR beta chain described here comes from a study of regulatory T cells in long-lasting Graves disease. The time point is: newly diagnosed GD, antithyroid drugs for less than 3 months. The TCR library was made from RNA that had been extracted from PBMCs in TRIzol. The V and J ends lost 7 bases and 3 bases respectively, with 12 bases between them. The germline CDR1 and CDR2 sequences are DFQATT and SNEGSKA (reference sequence). This CDR3 spans 13 amino acids. Construction of TCR beta libraries relied on iRepertoire HTBI primers and on Arm-PCR targeting CDR3 regions. TCRdb ran MiXCR on the multiplex PCR reads and lists one entry per CDR3 protein. The repertoire holds roughly 500,000 distinct CDR3 sequences, roughly 13% seen once, with roughly 10% in the top ten. The same sample was also used in a study of T cells in Graves' hyperthyroidism and ophthalmopathy. As that study records: In the first-round RT-PCR of the TCR CDR3, the HTBI primer set was used. Blood held most thyroid clonotypes expanded above 0.001 frequency.

V and J are TRBV20-1 and TRBJ2-2; tentative D call: TRBD2 (6 bases). This TCR was recovered from a man younger than 40 with Graves disease. The sample consisted of peripheral blood mononuclear cells (PBMCs), taken at new diagnosis, from a patient treated with antithyroid drugs. The CDR3 here is CSVRERDTGELFF. The CDR3 DNA reads as TGCAGTGTACGGGAGCGGGACACCGGGGAGCTGTTTTTT.